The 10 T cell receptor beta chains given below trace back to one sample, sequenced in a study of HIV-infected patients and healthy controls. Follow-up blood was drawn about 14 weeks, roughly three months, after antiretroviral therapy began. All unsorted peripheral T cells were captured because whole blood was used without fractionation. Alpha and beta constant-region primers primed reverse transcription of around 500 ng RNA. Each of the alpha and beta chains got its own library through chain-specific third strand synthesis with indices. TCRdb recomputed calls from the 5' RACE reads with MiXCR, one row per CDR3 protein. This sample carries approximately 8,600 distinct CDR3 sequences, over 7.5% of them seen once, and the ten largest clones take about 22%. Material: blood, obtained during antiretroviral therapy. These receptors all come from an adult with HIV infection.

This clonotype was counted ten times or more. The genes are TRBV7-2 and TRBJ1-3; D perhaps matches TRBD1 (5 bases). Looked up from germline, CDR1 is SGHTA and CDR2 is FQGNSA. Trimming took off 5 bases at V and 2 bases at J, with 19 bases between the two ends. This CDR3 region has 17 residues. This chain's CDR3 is CASSTRVWGGPGNTIYF. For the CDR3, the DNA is TGTGCCAGCAGCACCAGAGTTTGGGGGGGACCTGGAAACACCATATATTTT. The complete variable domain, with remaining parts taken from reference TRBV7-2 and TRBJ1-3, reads GAGVSQSPSNKVTEKGKDVELRCDPISGHTALYWYRQSLGQGLEFLIYFQGNSAPDKSGLPSDRFSAERTGGSVSTLTIQRTQQEDSAVYLCASSTRVWGGPGNTIYFGEGSWLTVV.

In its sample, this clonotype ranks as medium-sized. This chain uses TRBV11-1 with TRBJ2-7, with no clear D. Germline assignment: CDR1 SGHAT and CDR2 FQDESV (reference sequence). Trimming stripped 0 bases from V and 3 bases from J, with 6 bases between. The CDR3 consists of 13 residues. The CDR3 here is CASSLASNYEQYV. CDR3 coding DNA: TGTGCCAGCAGCTTAGCCTCAAACTACGAGCAGTACGTC.

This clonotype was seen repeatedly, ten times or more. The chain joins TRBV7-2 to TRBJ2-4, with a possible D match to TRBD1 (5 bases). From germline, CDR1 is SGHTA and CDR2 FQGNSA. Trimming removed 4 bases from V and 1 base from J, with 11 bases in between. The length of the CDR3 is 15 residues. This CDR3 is CASSWGEAAKNIQYF. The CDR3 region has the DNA TGTGCCAGCAGCTGGGGCGAGGCGGCCAAAAACATTCAGTACTTC.

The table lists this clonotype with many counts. Here the CDR3 DNA reads TGTGCCACCAGTATAAGCGGGCCCGGGACTCAACAAGAGACCCAGTACTTC. This gives the protein CATSISGPGTQQETQYF. The J gene is TRBJ2-5, the V gene TRBV24-1, with D maybe TRBD2 (6 bases). The CDR3 runs to 17 residues. Trimming took off 6 bases at V and 2 bases at J, with 21 bases between the two ends. Germline CDR1 and CDR2: KGHDR and SFDVKD.

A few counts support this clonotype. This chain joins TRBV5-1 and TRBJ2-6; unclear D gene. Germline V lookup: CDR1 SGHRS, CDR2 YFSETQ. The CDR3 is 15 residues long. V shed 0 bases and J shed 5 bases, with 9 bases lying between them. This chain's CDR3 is CASSLAGERANVLTF. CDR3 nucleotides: TGCGCCAGCAGCTTGGCTGGCGAGAGGGCCAACGTCCTGACTTTC.

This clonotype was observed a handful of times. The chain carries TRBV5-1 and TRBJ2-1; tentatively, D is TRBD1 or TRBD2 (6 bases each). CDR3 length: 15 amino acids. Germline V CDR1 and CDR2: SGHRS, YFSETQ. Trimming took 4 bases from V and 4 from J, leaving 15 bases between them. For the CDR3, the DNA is TGCGCCAGCAGCCCCGAGGGGGGACCTTACAATGAGCAGTTCTTC. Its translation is CASSPEGGPYNEQFF.

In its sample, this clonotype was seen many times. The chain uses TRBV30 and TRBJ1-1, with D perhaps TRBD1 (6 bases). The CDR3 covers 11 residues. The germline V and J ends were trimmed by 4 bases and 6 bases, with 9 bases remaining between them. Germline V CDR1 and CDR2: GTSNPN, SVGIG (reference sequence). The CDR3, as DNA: TGTGCCTGGAACAGGGACGCTGAAGCTTTCTTT. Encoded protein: CAWNRDAEAFF.

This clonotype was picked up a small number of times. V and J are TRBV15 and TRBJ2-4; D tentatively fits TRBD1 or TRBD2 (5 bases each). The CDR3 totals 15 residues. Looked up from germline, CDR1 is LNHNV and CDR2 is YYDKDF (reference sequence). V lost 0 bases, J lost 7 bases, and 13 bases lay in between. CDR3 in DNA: TGTGCCACCAGCAGAGATTGGGACCATCGGAACATTCAGTACTTC. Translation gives CATSRDWDHRNIQYF.

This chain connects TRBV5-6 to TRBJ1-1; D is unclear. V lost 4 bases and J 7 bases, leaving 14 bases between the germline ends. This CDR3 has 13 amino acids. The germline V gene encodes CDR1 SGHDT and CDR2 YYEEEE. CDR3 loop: CASSREPTGEAFF. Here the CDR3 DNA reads TGTGCCAGCAGCCGTGAACCGACTGGTGAAGCTTTCTTT.

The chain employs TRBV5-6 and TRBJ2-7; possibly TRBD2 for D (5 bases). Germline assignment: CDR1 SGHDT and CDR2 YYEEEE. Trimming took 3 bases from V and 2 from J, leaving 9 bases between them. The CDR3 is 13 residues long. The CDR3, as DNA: TGTGCCAGCAGCTACGCCGGGACCTACGAGCAGTACTTC. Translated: CASSYAGTYEQYF.